These 14 T cell receptor beta chains were all obtained from the same sample, sequenced in a study of blood T cell repertoires in COVID-19. The repertoire was sequenced with immunoSEQ multiplex PCR; TCRdb's copy has only in-frame clones and lacks some. The sample contains 250,000 to 300,000 clones, over 75% of which appear only once. The source material was peripheral blood. These receptor sequences come from a woman between 65 and 79 years old with acute or convalescent COVID-19.

This clone has more than one count but fewer than ten. The gene calls are TRBV18 and TRBJ1-3; a weak D match, TRBD1 (5 bases). Between the trimmed V and J ends, which lost 10 bases and 8 bases, there was a span of 21 bases. Germline V lookup: CDR1 KGHSH, CDR2 LQKENI. This CDR3 contains 14 residues. CDR3 amino acids: CATFKGRGVDTIYF. Here the CDR3 DNA reads TGTGCCACCTTCAAGGGGCGGGGGGTCGACACCATATATTTT. The full variable domain, in which reference TRBV18 and TRBJ1-3 provide the parts outside the CDR3, is NAGVMQNPRHLVRRRGQEARLRCSPMKGHSHVYWYRQLPEEGLKFMVYLQKENIIDESGMPKERFSAEFPKEGPSILRIQQVVRGDSAAYFCATFKGRGVDTIYFGEGSWLTVV.

The chain is built from TRBV5-4 and TRBJ1-1; TRBD1 aligns across 11 bases. The J segment lost 6 bases and the V segment lost 5 bases, leaving 9 bases of the junction unmatched. Germline V lookup: CDR1 SGHNT, CDR2 YYREEE (reference sequence). The CDR3 runs to 15 residues. CDR3 sequence reads: CASRPTRTGGSEAFF. CDR3 sequence (DNA): TGTGCCAGCAGGCCAACTCGGACAGGGGGCTCTGAAGCTTTCTTT.

V and J are TRBV18 and TRBJ2-7, with D perhaps matching TRBD2 (6 bases). Trimming removed 0 bases from V and 4 bases from J, with 7 bases in between. Germline loops: CDR1 KGHSH, CDR2 LQKENI. The CDR3 loop spans 13 amino acids. CDR3 sequence: CASSPPSGYEQYF. The DNA of the CDR3 is TGTGCCAGCTCACCACCGAGCGGGTACGAGCAGTACTTC. Full variable domain (rest looked up from reference TRBV18 and TRBJ2-7): NAGVMQNPRHLVRRRGQEARLRCSPMKGHSHVYWYRQLPEEGLKFMVYLQKENIIDESGMPKERFSAEFPKEGPSILRIQQVVRGDSAAYFCASSPPSGYEQYFGPGTRLTVT.

The chain employs TRBV7-8 and TRBJ2-5; no clear D gene. Per the germline V gene, CDR1 is SGHVS and CDR2 is FQNEAQ. CDR3 length equals 13 residues. Trimming cost V 5 bases and J 6 bases, with 13 bases left between them. This CDR3 is CASSRQAFQTQYF. The CDR3 DNA reads as TGTGCCAGCAGCCGGCAGGCGTTCCAGACCCAGTACTTC.

The chain couples TRBV28 to TRBJ2-1; D is unresolved. CDR3 length: 12 residues. Trimming removed 2 bases at V and 4 bases at J, with 3 bases between. In germline, CDR1 is MDHEN, CDR2 SYDVKM. The CDR3 reads CASSLEYNEQFF. The CDR3 DNA is TGTGCCAGCAGTTTAGAGTACAATGAGCAGTTCTTC.

V usage is TRBV3-1 (or the pseudogene TRBV3-2) and J usage is TRBJ2-1; a possible D gene is TRBD1 (5 bases). CDR1 is LGHDT, CDR2 YNNKEL, per germline (reference sequence). This CDR3 comprises 15 residues. V was trimmed by 3 bases and J by 10 bases, leaving 19 bases between them. The CDR3: CASSQGQTLRTEQFF. The CDR3 DNA sequence: TGTGCCAGCAGCCAGGGGCAGACCCTCAGAACCGAGCAGTTCTTC.

V gene TRBV20-1 combines with J gene TRBJ1-2, with D unresolved. The CDR3 loop spans 10 amino acids. The germline V gene encodes CDR1 DFQATT and CDR2 SNEGSKA (reference sequence). Trimming removed 6 bases from V and 4 bases from J, with 6 bases in between. The CDR3 here is CSAAGYGYTF. Written as DNA, the CDR3 is TGCAGTGCGGCAGGCTATGGCTACACCTTC.

This clone was seen only once. This chain uses TRBV7-3 with TRBJ2-5; 8 bases are shared with TRBD2. V shed 4 bases and J 5 bases; nucleotides not matched to a gene: 9. The CDR3 sequence is 15 residues long. Looked up from germline, CDR1 is SGHTA and CDR2 is FQGTGA. The CDR3 region is CASSSHGGVGETQYF. In DNA form, the CDR3 reads TGTGCCAGCAGCTCCCACGGGGGGGTTGGCGAGACCCAGTACTTC.

This clone was picked up one time. The rearrangement joins TRBV7-9 to TRBJ2-2, with a weak D call TRBD2 (6 bases). CDR1 is SEHNR, CDR2 FQNEAQ, per germline (reference sequence). This CDR3 is 15 amino acids long. The germline V and J ends were trimmed by 8 bases and 4 bases, with 17 bases remaining between them. The CDR3 DNA sequence: TGTGCCAGCTTAACGCGCTTGGGACTCACCGGGGAGCTGTTTTTT. Amino acid sequence: CASLTRLGLTGELFF.

The chain combines TRBV5-6 with TRBJ2-3, with 10 bases identical to TRBD1. Per germline, CDR1 SGHDT and CDR2 YYEEEE. This CDR3 contains 15 residues. The J segment lost 2 bases and the V segment lost 3 bases, leaving 3 bases of the junction unmatched. In nucleotides, the CDR3 is TGTGCCAGCAGCTGGGACAGGGGTTCCACAGATACGCAGTATTTT. It specifies CASSWDRGSTDTQYF.

V usage is TRBV5-4 and J usage is TRBJ1-4, with 7 bases that match TRBD1. Germline V CDR1 and CDR2: SGHNT, YYREEE (reference sequence). CDR3 length: 16 amino acids. V shed 4 bases and J 2 bases; nucleotides not matched to a gene: 8. The CDR3 coding sequence is TGTGCCAGCAGCCGCCGCTCGGGACAGACTAATGAAAAACTGTTTTTT. This encodes CASSRRSGQTNEKLFF.

The chain joins TRBV4-1 to TRBJ1-5, with D possibly being TRBD1 (5 bases). Germline assignment: CDR1 MGHRA and CDR2 YSYEKL. V was trimmed by 1 base and J by 7 bases, leaving 14 bases between them. The CDR3 length is 15 residues. CDR3 region: CASSQVLSRAQPQHF. DNA of the CDR3: TGCGCCAGCAGCCAAGTGTTGAGCAGGGCCCAGCCCCAGCATTTT.

The gene calls are TRBV18 and TRBJ1-1; D is unclear. CDR1 is KGHSH and CDR2 is LQKENI in the germline V gene. Trimming took off 5 bases at V and 7 bases at J, with 14 bases between the two ends. CDR3 length: 13 residues. The CDR3 DNA sequence: TGTGCCAGCTCAACATGGACGGAGGATGAAGCTTTCTTT. Translation gives CASSTWTEDEAFF.

The rearrangement uses TRBV11-2 and TRBJ1-1, with D unclear. The ends were cut back, 1 base at V and 5 bases at J, with 11 bases in the middle. There are 14 residues in the CDR3. In germline, CDR1 is SGHAT, CDR2 FQNNGV. CDR3 nucleotides: TGTGCCAGCAGCTTAGGCACCCTTAGAACTGAAGCTTTCTTT. Amino acid sequence: CASSLGTLRTEAFF. Full variable domain (remainder filled in from reference TRBV11-2 and TRBJ1-1): EAGVAQSPRYKIIEKRQSVAFWCNPISGHATLYWYQQILGQGPKLLIQFQNNGVVDDSQLPKDRFSAERLKGVDSTLKIQPAKLEDSAVYLCASSLGTLRTEAFFGQGTRLTVV.